The 22 T cell receptor beta chains presented below share a single source sample, sequenced in a study of blood T cell repertoires in COVID-19 (dated by TCRdb to the early 2020s). Libraries were built with the immunoSEQ multiplex PCR assay. Drawn from immuneACCESS, this table holds only the in-frame rearrangements with V and J called that TCRdb kept. Clones are partly lost; checked studies trace under half to an unresolved V gene and leave the rest unexplained. Across this sample there are roughly 120,000 clones, with around 85% seen only once. The ten largest clones capture 2.5% to 3.5% of the sample. Sequencing input: peripheral blood. The receptor source for this set is a woman older than 75 with COVID-19, enrolled during active disease.

V usage is TRBV6-1 and J usage is TRBJ2-7; the D gene is possibly TRBD1 (5 bases). The V end was cut by 1 base, the J end by 0 bases, with 13 bases between. The CDR3 is made up of 16 amino acids. Per the germline V gene, CDR1 is MNHNS and CDR2 is SASEGT. The CDR3 DNA reads TGTGCCAGCAGTGAAGTTCCTCAGGGCCACTCCTACGAGCAGTACTTC. Translating it yields CASSEVPQGHSYEQYF.

About this clone: This same CDR3 is encoded by further DNA sequences in the sample. V usage is TRBV5-1 and J usage is TRBJ1-5; 10 bases line up with TRBD1. The V gene end was trimmed by 3 bases and the J gene end by 2 bases; junction bases not matched to a gene: 2. The CDR3 has 15 amino acids. Germline assignment: CDR1 SGHRS and CDR2 YFSETQ. The CDR3 protein is CASSSGTGGNQPQHF. The CDR3 DNA is TGCGCCAGCAGCTCCGGGACAGGGGGCAATCAGCCCCAGCATTTT.

This chain links TRBV5-8 with TRBJ2-1; D gene unclear. V was clipped by 4 bases and J by 3 bases, with 8 bases between them. Germline CDR1 SGHTS, CDR2 YDEGEE. This CDR3 comprises 13 residues. The CDR3 sequence: CASSRVNYNEQFF. The CDR3 DNA follows: TGTGCCAGCAGCCGGGTCAACTACAATGAGCAGTTCTTC.

The chain combines TRBV6-6 with TRBJ2-7, with TRBD2 matching over 8 bases. J lost 3 bases, V lost 6 bases, and 13 bases had no gene match. Germline V lookup: CDR1 MNHNY, CDR2 SVGAGI (reference sequence). The CDR3 spans 16 residues. The CDR3 nucleotides read TGTGCCAGCAGCCTTAAGCGGGAGAGGTCCAACTACGAGCAGTACTTC. Translating it yields CASSLKRERSNYEQYF.

The CDR3 DNA reads TGTGCCAGCAGTTATCCCCCTGGACTCACGAGCTCCTACAATGAGCAGTTCTTC. Amino acid sequence: CASSYPPGLTSSYNEQFF. The genes are TRBV6-2 or TRBV6-3 and TRBJ2-1, with D possibly being TRBD2 (5 bases). V shed 3 bases and J shed 0 bases, with 18 bases lying between them. Germline V gives CDR1 MNHEY, CDR2 SVGEGT. The CDR3 covers 18 residues.

The CDR3 bases are TGCGCCAGCAGCCAAGATTGGTCTTTAGCGGTTGCGAACACCGGGGAGCTGTTTTTT. Its translation is CASSQDWSLAVANTGELFF. V usage is TRBV4-3 and J usage is TRBJ2-2; tentatively, D is TRBD2 (6 bases). V lost 0 bases and J 0 bases, leaving 17 bases between the germline ends. CDR1 is LGHNA and CDR2 is YSLEER in the germline V gene. This CDR3 region has 19 residues.

The chain links TRBV19 to TRBJ2-2; D gene ambiguous. With 7 bases removed from V and 4 bases from J, the gap between germline ends came to 4 bases. This CDR3 has 11 residues. Germline V gene sequence: CDR1 LNHDA, CDR2 SQIVND (reference sequence). The CDR3 spells CASTLTGELFF. CDR3 in DNA: TGTGCCAGTACCCTCACCGGGGAGCTGTTTTTT.

The V gene is TRBV28, the J gene TRBJ2-7, with D maybe TRBD2 (5 bases). The V and J ends lost 7 bases and 0 bases respectively, with 16 bases between them. The CDR3 loop spans 15 amino acids. Per germline, CDR1 MDHEN and CDR2 SYDVKM. DNA for the CDR3: TGTGCCAGCATGACTGCGGGCGAGGTCTCCTACGAGCAGTACTTC. Its protein is CASMTAGEVSYEQYF.

This clone was detected once. The rearrangement links TRBV6-2 or TRBV6-3 to TRBJ1-2, with 9 bases lining up with TRBD1. Germline V CDR1 and CDR2: MNHEY, SVGEGT. This CDR3 region has 18 residues. V lost 4 bases, J lost 8 bases, and 20 bases stayed unmatched. In DNA, the CDR3 is TGTGCCAGCAGTTTAACTACGGGACAGGGAGAATCGAATCGGGGCTACACCTTC. Amino acids: CASSLTTGQGESNRGYTF.

This chain joins TRBV28 and TRBJ1-5; perhaps TRBD1 as D (5 bases). Trimming left V 9 bases short and J 7 bases short, with 22 bases between. CDR3 length: 15 residues. CDR1 and CDR2 from the germline V gene are MDHEN and SYDVKM. This CDR3 reads CASRNGGEVWQPQHF. CDR3 nucleotide sequence: TGTGCCAGTCGAAATGGGGGGGAGGTATGGCAGCCCCAGCATTTT.

Only a few counts were recorded for this clone. The chain is built from TRBV19 and TRBJ2-1; D gene unclear. Germline values: CDR1 LNHDA, CDR2 SQIVND (reference sequence). The CDR3 is 11 amino acids. Trimming cost V 3 bases and J 7 bases, with 4 bases left between them. CDR3 nucleotide sequence: TGTGCCAGTAGTATCGGTAATGAGCAGTTCTTC. It encodes CASSIGNEQFF.

This clone has more than one count but fewer than ten. The J gene is TRBJ1-1, the V gene TRBV4-3; D possibly corresponds to TRBD1 (6 bases). The CDR3 loop spans 14 amino acids. The V end was cut by 2 bases, the J end by 8 bases, with 15 bases between. CDR1 is LGHNA, CDR2 YSLEER, per germline. The CDR3 coding sequence is TGCGCCAGCAGCCAATCCGGGGGGGGCAGGGAAGCTTTCTTT. It yields the protein CASSQSGGGREAFF.

The chain employs TRBV12-5 and TRBJ2-5; 11 bases map to TRBD1. From germline, CDR1 is LGHNT and CDR2 FRNRAP. With 5 bases clipped from V and 5 bases from J, the junction kept 7 bases outside the gene matches. This CDR3 region has 15 residues. CDR3 nucleotide sequence: TGTGCTAGTGGTGCAGGACAGGGGGCTGTGGAGACCCAGTACTTC. Encoded protein: CASGAGQGAVETQYF.

Comments on this clone: A read error is possible here, since a much larger clone lies one base away. V gene TRBV9 combines with J gene TRBJ1-2, with D possibly being TRBD1 (5 bases). CDR1 is SGDLS and CDR2 is YYNGEE in the germline V gene. Trimming shortened V by 0 bases and J by 2 bases, and 5 bases separated the two germline ends. This CDR3 is built from 13 residues. CDR3 sequence: CASSVDRNYGYTF. The CDR3 DNA sequence: TGTGCCAGCAGCGTAGACAGGAACTATGGCTACACCTTC.

This clone was seen once. Here the CDR3 DNA reads TGTGCCAGTGCTCAGGACTGGGTCAATGAGCAGTTCTTC. Its protein is CASAQDWVNEQFF. This chain uses TRBV7-8 with TRBJ2-1; the D gene is possibly TRBD2 (5 bases). The V end lost 9 bases, the J end lost 6 bases, and 15 bases lay between the germline ends. The germline V gene has CDR1 SGHVS and CDR2 FQNEAQ. The CDR3 is 13 amino acids.

The chain is built from TRBV10-3 and TRBJ2-3; 7 nucleotides match TRBD1. The germline CDR1 and CDR2 sequences are ENHRY and SYGVKD. The CDR3 spans 14 residues. After removal of 8 bases from V and 0 bases from J, the junction contained 5 bases not matched to a gene. CDR3 in amino acids: CAIARDRSTDTQYF. DNA for the CDR3: TGTGCCATCGCCCGGGACAGAAGCACAGATACGCAGTATTTT.

The chain joins TRBV27 to TRBJ2-7; maybe TRBD2 (6 bases). The germline CDR1 and CDR2 sequences are MNHEY and SMNVEV (reference sequence). With 6 bases removed from V and 6 bases from J, the gap between germline ends came to 12 bases. The CDR3 spans 12 residues. The CDR3 here is CASSPTGGEQYF. In DNA, the CDR3 is TGTGCCAGCAGCCCAACCGGGGGCGAGCAGTACTTC.

This rearrangement joins TRBV28 to TRBJ2-7; 7 bases match TRBD1. The CDR3 loop spans 16 amino acids. The V gene end was trimmed by 6 bases and the J gene end by 5 bases; junction bases not matched to a gene: 16. CDR1 is MDHEN, CDR2 SYDVKM, per germline. The CDR3 bases are TGTGCCAGCAGAAATTTGGGAACAGGGGTTCAGAACGAGCAGTACTTC. This encodes CASRNLGTGVQNEQYF.

V is TRBV7-9 and J is TRBJ2-3; 14 bases are a match to TRBD2. The CDR3 has 17 residues. Per germline, CDR1 SEHNR and CDR2 FQNEAQ (reference sequence). V was clipped by 5 bases and J by 0 bases; unmatched bases: 4. CDR3 nucleotide sequence: TGTGCCAGCAGCCCGGGACTAGCGGGGGCTAGCACAGATACGCAGTATTTT. Translating gives CASSPGLAGASTDTQYF.

V is TRBV14 and J is TRBJ2-5, with TRBD2 as a possible D gene (6 bases). V lost 1 base, J lost 4 bases, and 16 bases lay in between. This CDR3 spans 16 amino acids. Germline assignment: CDR1 SGHDN and CDR2 FVKESK. The CDR3 spells CASSQGGARAGETQYF. The CDR3 coding sequence is TGTGCCAGCAGCCAAGGTGGTGCTCGAGCGGGAGAGACCCAGTACTTC.

The chain employs TRBV10-2 and TRBJ1-3, with unresolved D. Looked up from germline, CDR1 is WSHSY and CDR2 is SAAADI. The CDR3 covers 14 residues. V lost 6 bases to trimming and J lost 0 bases, with 9 bases between them. The CDR3 DNA is TGCGCCAGCAGATACGAGAGCTCTGGAAACACCATATATTTT. Translation: CASRYESSGNTIYF.

The chain combines TRBV18 with TRBJ2-7; TRBD1 matches at 7 bases. The CDR3 totals 15 residues. Looked up from germline, CDR1 is KGHSH and CDR2 is LQKENI. With V trimmed by 1 base and J by 5 bases, 8 bases remained unmatched. The CDR3 DNA is TGTGCCAGCTCACCACTGACAGGGAGTTCCAACGAGCAGTACTTC. It translates to CASSPLTGSSNEQYF.